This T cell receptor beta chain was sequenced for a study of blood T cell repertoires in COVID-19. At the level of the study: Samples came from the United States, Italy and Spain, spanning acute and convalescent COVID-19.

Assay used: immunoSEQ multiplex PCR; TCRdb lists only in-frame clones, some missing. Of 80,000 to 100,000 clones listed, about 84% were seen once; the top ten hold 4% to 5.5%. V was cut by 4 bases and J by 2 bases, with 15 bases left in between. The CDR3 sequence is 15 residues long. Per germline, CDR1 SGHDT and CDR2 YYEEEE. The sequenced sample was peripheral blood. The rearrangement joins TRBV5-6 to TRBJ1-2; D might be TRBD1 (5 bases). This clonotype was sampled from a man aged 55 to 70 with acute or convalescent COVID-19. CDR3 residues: CASSDMTARNYGYTF. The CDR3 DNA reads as TGTGCCAGCAGCGACATGACAGCCAGGAACTATGGCTACACCTTC.